The rows below give T cell receptor beta chains drawn from one sample of a study of cytotoxic CD8 clonotypes in ibrutinib-treated CLL. Here immunoSEQ multiplex PCR was the method, and the copy in TCRdb shows in-frame clones only, minus some. The sample records more than 50,000 clones, less than 60% being singletons. The specimen comprised PBMCs, sampled after 12 months of ibrutinib treatment. Every receptor here comes from a human donor with chronic lymphocytic leukemia. The CDR3 runs from the conserved cysteine through the conserved F or W. D genes are given only for firm matches. Only some rows state a clone size, as once, few, many or a class for expanded clones.

size,V,J,D,DNA,CDR3
-,TRBV28,TRBJ1-5,-,TGTGCCAGCAGTCCCTGGGTAGGGAGGGTGGATCAGCCCCAGCATTTT,CASSPWVGRVDQPQHF
-,TRBV11-1,TRBJ2-5,-,TGTGCCAGCAGCTTGGTGGGCGAGACCCAGTACTTC,CASSLVGETQYF
-,TRBV5-5,TRBJ2-7,-,TGTGCCAGCAGCTTGGTAGGACAGGGAGGGTTCGAGCAGTACTTC,CASSLVGQGGFEQYF
-,TRBV4-2,TRBJ2-2,-,TGTGCCAGCAGCCAAGCGACCGGGGAGCTGTTTTTT,CASSQATGELFF
few,TRBV25-1,TRBJ1-3,TRBD1,TGTGCCAGCAGTTCCGGGACAGTATGGAACACCATATATTTT,CASSSGTVWNTIYF
-,TRBV7-9,TRBJ2-2,-,TGTGCCAGCAGCTTATCGGGCACCGGGGAGCTGTTTTTT,CASSLSGTGELFF
-,TRBV6-1,TRBJ1-2,TRBD1,TGTGCCAGCAGAACCACAGGGGTAGCTAACTATGGCTACACCTTC,CASRTTGVANYGYTF
many,TRBV7-9,TRBJ1-5,TRBD1,TGTGCCAGCAGCCATGACAGGGGGCGCATCCAGCCCCAGCATTTT,CASSHDRGRIQPQHF
-,TRBV20-1,TRBJ1-1,TRBD1,TGCAGTGCCATAGGACAGGGAGAAGCTTTCTTT,CSAIGQGEAFF
-,TRBV5-4,TRBJ1-1,-,TGTGCCAGCAGCTTGGAGGGAGGGAGGGAAGCTTTCTTT,CASSLEGGREAFF
-,TRBV5-4,TRBJ2-1,TRBD2,TGTGCCAGCAGCTTGTCCCGACTAGCGGCGAATGGTGAGCAGTTCTTC,CASSLSRLAANGEQFF
-,TRBV28,TRBJ2-3,TRBD1,TGTGCCAGCAGCCCGGGGACAGCCTTCACAGATACGCAGTATTTT,CASSPGTAFTDTQYF
-,TRBV7-6,TRBJ1-5,-,TGTGCCAGCAGCTTAGGAGGGTATAGCAATCAGCCCCAGCATTTT,CASSLGGYSNQPQHF
-,TRBV19,TRBJ1-5,-,TGTGCCAGTAGTGACTTTGTAAATCAGCCCCAGCATTTT,CASSDFVNQPQHF
once,TRBV6-5,TRBJ1-4,TRBD1,TGTGCCAGCAGTTACCCAGGGGACAGCCCAAATGAAAAACTGTTTTTT,CASSYPGDSPNEKLFF
-,TRBV27,TRBJ1-6,-,TGTGCCAGCAGTTCAAGGGGCTTAGGCGGAAATTCACCCCTCCACTTT,CASSSRGLGGNSPLHF
-,TRBV13,TRBJ2-5,-,TGTGCCAGCAGCTCACGAGGGACCCAGTACTTC,CASSSRGTQYF
many,TRBV18,TRBJ2-7,-,TGTGCCAGCTCACCACAGGATTACGAGCAGTACTTC,CASSPQDYEQYF
many,TRBV2,TRBJ1-2,-,TGTGCCAGCAGTCGAGGAGACTACACCTTC,CASSRGDYTF
-,TRBV7-9,TRBJ1-4,-,TGTGCCAGCAGCTCAGAAACAGGAACCCTCGAGAAACTGTTTTTT,CASSSETGTLEKLFF
few,TRBV4-2,TRBJ1-1,TRBD1,TGTGCCAGCAGCCTACAGACAGGGGGAGACACTGAAGCTTTCTTT,CASSLQTGGDTEAFF
-,TRBV21-1,TRBJ1-5,-,TGTGCCAGCAGGCCGGGACAGGGGGACTACAGCAATCAGCCCCAGCATTTT,CASRPGQGDYSNQPQHF
-,TRBV11-2,TRBJ1-6,-,TGTGCCAGCAGCAATGTGGGCAGGGGTGATTCACCCCTCCACTTT,CASSNVGRGDSPLHF
few,TRBV14,TRBJ1-1,-,TGTGCCAGCAGCCAAAACATGAACACTGAAGCTTTCTTT,CASSQNMNTEAFF
few,TRBV14,TRBJ2-1,-,TGTGCCAGCAGCCAAGAAAAGACCCGCTTCGGGGAGCAGTTCTTC,CASSQEKTRFGEQFF
-,TRBV30,TRBJ2-7,-,TGTGCCTGGAGTGTTAGCAGGGGAACCTACGAGCAGTACTTC,CAWSVSRGTYEQYF
many,TRBV4-1,TRBJ1-1,-,TGCGCCAGCAGCCACCCCGGGCAAGGACCTGAAGCTTTCTTT,CASSHPGQGPEAFF
-,TRBV5-1,TRBJ2-6,TRBD1,TGCGCCAGCAGCTTGGCTGGGACAGGGACTCTACCTGGGGCCAACGTCCTGACTTTC,CASSLAGTGTLPGANVLTF
many,TRBV10-3,TRBJ1-3,-,TGTGCCATCAGTGGGACAGGAAACACCATATATTTT,CAISGTGNTIYF
-,TRBV5-8,TRBJ2-7,TRBD1,TGTGCCAGCAGTTCTACCGGGACAGGGGCGTACGAGCAGTACTTC,CASSSTGTGAYEQYF
many,TRBV11-1,TRBJ1-5,-,TGTGCCAGCAGCTTAGTGGGGGGGCCCCAGCATTTT,CASSLVGGPQHF
few,TRBV19,TRBJ2-7,-,TGTGCCAGTATCCGGGACGCCGTCGTCGACGAGCAGTACTTC,CASIRDAVVDEQYF
-,TRBV11-2,TRBJ1-1,-,TGTGCCAGCAGCCGATTTAGTGAAGATGAAGCTTTCTTT,CASSRFSEDEAFF
once,TRBV30,TRBJ2-7,-,TGTGCCTGGAACCCCCCAGGCTCCTACGAGCAGTACTTC,CAWNPPGSYEQYF
few,TRBV7-2,TRBJ2-1,TRBD2,TGTGCCAGCAGCTCCCCTTGGACTAGCGCGAGTGAGCAGTTCTTC,CASSSPWTSASEQFF
-,TRBV27,TRBJ2-5,TRBD2,TGTGCCAGCAGTTCACCGGGACTAGCGGGGGGTATAGAGACCCAGTACTTC,CASSSPGLAGGIETQYF
-,TRBV11-3,TRBJ2-4,-,TGTGCCAGCAGCTTAGGTTCAGGTCTAAACATTCAGTACTTC,CASSLGSGLNIQYF
few,TRBV6-5,TRBJ2-7,TRBD2,TGTGCCAGCAGTGCGACTAGCGAGAACTCCTACGAGCAGTACTTC,CASSATSENSYEQYF
-,TRBV6-6,TRBJ2-7,-,TGTGCCAGCAGTTACTCGAGCGAGCAGTACTTC,CASSYSSEQYF
-,TRBV19,TRBJ2-1,TRBD2,TGTGCCAGTAGGGATCTCTTAATGGGCGGGAGTCCCCATGAGCAGTTCTTC,CASRDLLMGGSPHEQFF
-,TRBV6-1,TRBJ1-1,-,TGTGCCAGCAGTTACGGTACTGAAGCTTTCTTT,CASSYGTEAFF
-,TRBV29-1,TRBJ2-1,TRBD2,TGCAGCGTCCGGGGTGGAGGCGGGAGGGCGGAGCAGTTCTTC,CSVRGGGGRAEQFF
-,TRBV5-4,TRBJ2-3,-,TGTGCCAGCAATAACCTTAGCACAGATACGCAGTATTTT,CASNNLSTDTQYF
few,TRBV6-5,TRBJ2-3,TRBD2,TGTGCCACTCGGCGGGAGGGAATCACAGATACGCAGTATTTT,CATRREGITDTQYF
-,TRBV6-4,TRBJ2-5,-,TGTGCCAGCAGTGCAAACGGCGGGGAGACCCAGTACTTC,CASSANGGETQYF
-,TRBV15,TRBJ1-1,-,TGTGCCACCAGCAGAGACAGGGGAGCGAACACTGAAGCTTTCTTT,CATSRDRGANTEAFF
-,TRBV11-3,TRBJ2-2,-,TGTGCCAGCAGCCAATTTGCGGAGGGGGAGCTGTTTTTT,CASSQFAEGELFF
-,TRBV30,TRBJ1-1,-,TGTGCCTGGAGTGTACGTTTAGTGGCTGAAGCTTTCTTT,CAWSVRLVAEAFF
-,TRBV6-1,TRBJ1-1,TRBD1,TGTGCCATTAGGACAGGGCATTGGTCGGACACTGAAGCTTTCTTT,CAIRTGHWSDTEAFF
-,TRBV29-1,TRBJ1-5,-,TGCAGCGTTGTTCTTGCAGGGATCAATCAGCCCCAGCATTTT,CSVVLAGINQPQHF
few,TRBV5-4,TRBJ2-2,-,TGTGCCACCCCAAGCAACGGGGAGCTGTTTTTT,CATPSNGELFF
-,TRBV2,TRBJ2-5,-,TGTGCCAGCAGTGGCGGCCGGGAGACCCAGTACTTC,CASSGGRETQYF
-,TRBV28,TRBJ2-1,-,TGTGCCACCCGGTCGGGGACAAAGCAGTTCTTC,CATRSGTKQFF
-,TRBV2,TRBJ2-5,TRBD2,TGTGCCAGCAGTTATGAGCTAGCGGGGGTGAAGACCCAGTACTTC,CASSYELAGVKTQYF